This T cell receptor beta chain emerged from a study of T cells after yellow fever vaccination. Study summary: Any fraction with a low cell number was prepared using SMART-Seq v4 Ultra Low Input.

Germline trimming cut 1 base from V and 4 bases from J; bases unmatched to any gene: 7. Germline-derived CDR1 and CDR2 are GTSNPN and SVGIG (reference sequence). The CDR3 is 15 amino acids. They built TCR cDNA with 5'RACE template switching, a step that put in a universal primer site and UMIs. A single record per CDR3 protein comes from TCRdb applying MiXCR to the 5' RACE reads. Of 200,000 to 300,000 distinct CDR3 sequences detected, approximately 12% appear once; the ten largest clones hold roughly 0.5%. This clonotype has more than one count but fewer than ten. Its antigen remains unidentified. General study findings and limits: Among all clonotypes, a small share was observed in both CD4 and CD8 compartments. Abundant bulk-population clonotypes could contaminate the FACS-sorted repertoires.

The origin of this receptor is a man aged 25 to 40 who received the YFV17D yellow fever vaccine. The sequenced sample was CD4+ T cells sorted from PBMCs, obtained 45 days after the yellow fever booster vaccination. The chain has TRBV30 and TRBJ2-3; the match to TRBD1 covers 8 bases. CDR3 DNA sequence: TGTGCCTGGAGTGGAGGACAGGGAGGCGCAGATACGCAGTATTTT. It is translated as CAWSGGQGGADTQYF.